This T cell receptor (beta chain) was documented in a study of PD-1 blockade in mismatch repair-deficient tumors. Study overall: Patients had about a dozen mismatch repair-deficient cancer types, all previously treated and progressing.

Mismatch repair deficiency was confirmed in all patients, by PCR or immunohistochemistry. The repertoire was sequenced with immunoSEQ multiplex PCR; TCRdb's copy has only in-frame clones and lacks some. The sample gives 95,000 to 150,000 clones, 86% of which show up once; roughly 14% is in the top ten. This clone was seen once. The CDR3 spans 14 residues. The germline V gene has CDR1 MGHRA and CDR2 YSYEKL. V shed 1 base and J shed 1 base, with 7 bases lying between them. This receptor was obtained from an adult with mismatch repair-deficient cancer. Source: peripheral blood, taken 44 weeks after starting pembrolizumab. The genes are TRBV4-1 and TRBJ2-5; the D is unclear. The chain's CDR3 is CASSQAVGQETQYF. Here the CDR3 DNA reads TGCGCCAGCAGCCAAGCTGTGGGCCAAGAGACCCAGTACTTC.